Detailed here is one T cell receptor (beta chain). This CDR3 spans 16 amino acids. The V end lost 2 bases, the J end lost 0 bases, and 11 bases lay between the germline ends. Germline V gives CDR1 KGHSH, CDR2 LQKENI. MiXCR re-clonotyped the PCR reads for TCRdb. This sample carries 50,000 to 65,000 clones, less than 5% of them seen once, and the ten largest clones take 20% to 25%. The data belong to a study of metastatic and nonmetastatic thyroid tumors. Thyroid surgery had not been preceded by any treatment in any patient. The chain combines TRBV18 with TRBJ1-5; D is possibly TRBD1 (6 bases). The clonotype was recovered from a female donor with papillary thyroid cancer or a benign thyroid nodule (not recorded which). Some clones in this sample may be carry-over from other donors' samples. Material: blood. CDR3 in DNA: TGTGCCAGCTCACCAGAGCAGGGGCATAGCAATCAGCCCCAGCATTTT. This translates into CASSPEQGHSNQPQHF.